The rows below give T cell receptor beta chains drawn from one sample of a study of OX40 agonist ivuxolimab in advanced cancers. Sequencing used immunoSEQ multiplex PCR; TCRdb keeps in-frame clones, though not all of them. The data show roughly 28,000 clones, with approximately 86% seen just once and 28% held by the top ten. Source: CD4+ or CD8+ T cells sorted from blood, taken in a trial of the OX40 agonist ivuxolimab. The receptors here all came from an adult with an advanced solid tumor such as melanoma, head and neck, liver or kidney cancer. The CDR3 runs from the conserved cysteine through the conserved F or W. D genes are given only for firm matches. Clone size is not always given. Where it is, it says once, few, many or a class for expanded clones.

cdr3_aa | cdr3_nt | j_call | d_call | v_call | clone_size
CASSQVGQNNYGYTF | TGCGCCAGCAGCCAAGTTGGGCAGAATAACTATGGCTACACCTTC | TRBJ1-2 | NA | TRBV4-1 | NA
CASSYGQEYYGYTF | TGTGCCAGCAGCTACGGACAGGAATACTATGGCTACACCTTC | TRBJ1-2 | TRBD1 | TRBV6-5 | NA
CASSQQPGQLTDTQYF | TGTGCCAGCAGTCAGCAACCGGGACAGCTCACAGATACGCAGTATTTT | TRBJ2-3 | TRBD1 | TRBV6-6 | NA
CASSQRTSGGRSTDTQYF | TGTGCCAGCAGCCAGAGGACTAGCGGGGGACGTAGCACAGATACGCAGTATTTT | TRBJ2-3 | TRBD2 | TRBV4-2 | NA
CASSVGVSYEQYF | TGTGCCAGCTCAGTAGGTGTTTCCTACGAGCAGTACTTC | TRBJ2-7 | NA | TRBV18 | NA
CASSLSRGDTQYF | TGTGCCAGCAGTTTGTCCCGGGGAGATACGCAGTATTTT | TRBJ2-3 | NA | TRBV28 | NA
CASSFPLAGGLGNEQFF | TGTGCCAGCAGCTTCCCGCTAGCGGGGGGGCTGGGGAATGAGCAGTTCTTC | TRBJ2-1 | TRBD2 | TRBV7-8 | NA
CASSFRGTRAGELFF | TGTGCCAGCAGTTTTCGGGGGACTAGGGCCGGGGAGCTGTTTTTT | TRBJ2-2 | TRBD2 | TRBV28 | NA
CASSLKGAHNEQYF | TGTGCCAGCAGTTTAAAGGGGGCGCACAACGAGCAGTACTTC | TRBJ2-7 | TRBD1 | TRBV27 | NA
CSAQNTGELFF | TGCAGTGCCCAGAACACCGGGGAGCTGTTTTTT | TRBJ2-2 | NA | TRBV20-1 | NA
CASSLGLAGIFNEQFF | TGTGCCAGCAGCTTGGGACTAGCGGGGATCTTCAATGAGCAGTTCTTC | TRBJ2-1 | TRBD2 | TRBV5-6 | NA
CASSQDLRANQPQHF | TGTGCCAGCAGCCAAGATCTCAGGGCAAATCAGCCCCAGCATTTT | TRBJ1-5 | NA | TRBV6-5 | few
CASSLRQGTPQETQYF | TGCGCCAGCAGCCTTCGACAGGGCACCCCACAAGAGACCCAGTACTTC | TRBJ2-5 | TRBD1 | TRBV4-1 | NA
CASGKLGQAAAEAFF | TGTGCCAGCGGTAAACTCGGACAGGCGGCGGCTGAAGCTTTCTTT | TRBJ1-1 | TRBD1 | TRBV27 | NA
CASSSRTGEETQYF | TGTGCCAGCAGCTCCCGGACAGGAGAAGAGACCCAGTACTTC | TRBJ2-5 | TRBD1 | TRBV7-9 | NA
CASSLGLAGGRSDTQYF | TGTGCCAGCAGCCTGGGACTAGCGGGGGGGCGGTCAGATACGCAGTATTTT | TRBJ2-3 | TRBD2 | TRBV13 | NA
CASSEPRGDEQYF | TGTGCCAGCAGTGAACCCAGGGGAGACGAGCAGTACTTC | TRBJ2-7 | NA | TRBV6-1 | NA
CASSFSGGSYEQYF | TGTGCCAGTAGTTTTAGCGGGGGTAGCTACGAGCAGTACTTC | TRBJ2-7 | TRBD2 | TRBV19 | once
CASSSDMGNTIYF | TGCGCCAGCAGCTCCGACATGGGAAACACCATATATTTT | TRBJ1-3 | NA | TRBV5-1 | NA
CASSLEGSGPDTQYF | TGCGCCAGCAGCCTAGAAGGTTCGGGGCCAGATACGCAGTATTTT | TRBJ2-3 | NA | TRBV5-1 | once
CASSGWGTGGQYGYTF | TGTGCCAGCAGCGGGTGGGGGACAGGGGGACAATATGGCTACACCTTC | TRBJ1-2 | TRBD1 | TRBV5-6 | NA
CASGKTSSSAGELFF | TGTGCCAGCGGCAAGACATCCTCAAGCGCCGGGGAGCTGTTTTTT | TRBJ2-2 | NA | TRBV21-1 | NA
CASSPTGNEQFF | TGTGCCAGCAGCCCGACAGGGAATGAGCAGTTCTTC | TRBJ2-1 | TRBD1 | TRBV7-9 | NA
CASSISAALSPLHF | TGTGCCAGTAGTATCTCGGCGGCTTTATCACCCCTCCACTTT | TRBJ1-6 | NA | TRBV19 | NA
CASRQLFRVRTNEKLFF | TGTGCCAGCCGCCAATTATTCAGGGTCCGGACTAATGAAAAACTGTTTTTT | TRBJ1-4 | NA | TRBV21-1 | once
CASSYGQGFPYEQYF | TGTGCCAGCAGCTACGGACAGGGGTTTCCCTACGAGCAGTACTTC | TRBJ2-7 | TRBD1 | TRBV11-3 | NA